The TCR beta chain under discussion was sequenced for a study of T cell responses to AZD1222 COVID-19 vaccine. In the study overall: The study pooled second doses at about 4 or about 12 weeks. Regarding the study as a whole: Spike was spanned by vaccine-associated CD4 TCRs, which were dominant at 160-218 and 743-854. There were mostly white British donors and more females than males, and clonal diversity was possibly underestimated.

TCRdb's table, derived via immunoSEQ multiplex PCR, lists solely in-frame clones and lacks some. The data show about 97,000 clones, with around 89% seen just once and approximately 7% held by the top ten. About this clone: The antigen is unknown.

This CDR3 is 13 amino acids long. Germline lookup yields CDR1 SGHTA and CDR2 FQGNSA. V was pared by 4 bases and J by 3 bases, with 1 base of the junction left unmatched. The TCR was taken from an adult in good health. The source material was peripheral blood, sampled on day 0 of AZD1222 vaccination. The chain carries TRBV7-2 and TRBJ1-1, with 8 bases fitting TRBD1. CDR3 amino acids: CASSSDRDTEAFF. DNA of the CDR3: TGTGCCAGCAGCTCGGACAGGGACACTGAAGCTTTCTTT.